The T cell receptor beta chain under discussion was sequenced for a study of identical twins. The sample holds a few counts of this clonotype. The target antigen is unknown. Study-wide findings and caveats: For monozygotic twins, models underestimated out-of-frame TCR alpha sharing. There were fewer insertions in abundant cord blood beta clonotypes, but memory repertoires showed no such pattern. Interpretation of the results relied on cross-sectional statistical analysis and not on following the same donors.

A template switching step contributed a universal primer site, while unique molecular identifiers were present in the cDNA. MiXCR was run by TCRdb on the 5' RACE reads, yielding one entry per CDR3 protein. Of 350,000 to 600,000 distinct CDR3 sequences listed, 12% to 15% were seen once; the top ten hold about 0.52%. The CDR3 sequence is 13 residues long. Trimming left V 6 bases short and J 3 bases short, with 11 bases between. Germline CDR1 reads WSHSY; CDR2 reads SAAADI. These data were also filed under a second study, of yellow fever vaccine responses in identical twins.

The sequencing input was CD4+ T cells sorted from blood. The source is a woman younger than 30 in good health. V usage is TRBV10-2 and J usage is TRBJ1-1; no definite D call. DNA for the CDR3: TGCGCCAGCAGAGACTCCGGGGACACTGAAGCTTTCTTT. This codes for CASRDSGDTEAFF.